The 31 T cell receptor beta chains in this list originate from one sample, sequenced in a study of blood T cell repertoires in COVID-19. Sequencing used immunoSEQ multiplex PCR; TCRdb keeps in-frame clones, though not all of them. The sample records a few hundred thousand clones, about 85% being singletons. The specimen was peripheral blood. The source is a woman aged 18-30 years with acute or convalescent COVID-19.

The rearrangement joins TRBV11-2 to TRBJ2-1; D possibly corresponds to TRBD2 (6 bases). The CDR3 runs 16 residues. Trimming shortened V by 2 bases and J by 7 bases, and 18 bases separated the two germline ends. CDR1 is SGHAT, CDR2 FQNNGV, per germline. CDR3 residues: CASSLYFGGVENEQFF. CDR3 nucleotide sequence: TGTGCCAGCAGCTTATACTTCGGGGGAGTGGAAAATGAGCAGTTCTTC. Variable domain in full (rest from reference TRBV11-2 and TRBJ2-1): EAGVAQSPRYKIIEKRQSVAFWCNPISGHATLYWYQQILGQGPKLLIQFQNNGVVDDSQLPKDRFSAERLKGVDSTLKIQPAKLEDSAVYLCASSLYFGGVENEQFFGPGTRLTVL.

This clone has only one observation. This rearrangement joins TRBV10-3 to TRBJ2-7, with no clear D. The germline V gene encodes CDR1 ENHRY and CDR2 SYGVKD. CDR3 size: 12 residues. V lost 5 bases and J 3 bases, leaving 8 bases between the germline ends. The CDR3 nucleotides are TGTGCCATCAGTCTCTCCAGCTACGAGCAGTACTTC. Protein product: CAISLSSYEQYF.

A few counts support this clone. CDR3 in amino acids: CASSWAGGGEAFF. The CDR3 DNA sequence: TGCGCCAGCAGCTGGGCGGGGGGAGGTGAAGCTTTCTTT. The genes are TRBV5-1 and TRBJ1-1; possible D gene TRBD1, 5 bases. The germline gives CDR1 SGHRS, CDR2 YFSETQ. This CDR3 contains 13 residues. Trimming stripped 3 bases from V and 7 bases from J, with 13 bases between. The full variable domain, with the rest looked up from reference TRBV5-1 and TRBJ1-1, is KAGVTQTPRYLIKTRGQQVTLSCSPISGHRSVSWYQQTPGQGLQFLFEYFSETQRNKGNFPGRFSGRQFSNSRSEMNVSTLELGDSALYLCASSWAGGGEAFFGQGTRLTVV.

The genes are TRBV7-3 and TRBJ1-2; 12 bases line up with TRBD1. CDR1 SGHTA and CDR2 FQGTGA come from the germline V gene. V was clipped by 5 bases and J by 7 bases; unmatched bases: 11. The CDR3 runs 16 residues. The CDR3 DNA reads as TGTGCCAGCAGCAACACCGGGACAGGGGGCGCCTCTGGCTACACCTTC. Translated, it gives CASSNTGTGGASGYTF.

This clone was observed a handful of times. The gene calls are TRBV19 and TRBJ1-2; D is perhaps TRBD1 (6 bases). With 5 bases removed from V and 3 bases from J, the gap between germline ends came to 16 bases. Looked up from germline, CDR1 is LNHDA and CDR2 is SQIVND (reference sequence). The CDR3 runs 15 residues. The CDR3 sequence is CASSSPGHTDYGYTF. The DNA for the CDR3 is TGTGCCAGTAGTTCGCCGGGACACACTGACTATGGCTACACCTTC.

CDR3 residues: CASSHSRGANEQYF. For the CDR3, the DNA is TGCGCCAGCAGCCACTCCAGGGGGGCCAACGAGCAGTACTTC. V and J are TRBV5-1 and TRBJ2-7; the D gene is possibly TRBD1 (7 bases). V lost 4 bases and J lost 5, with 16 bases in between. Per the germline V gene, CDR1 is SGHRS and CDR2 is YFSETQ. The CDR3 is 14 amino acids.

The rearrangement uses TRBV10-3 and TRBJ2-5; 10 bases are a match to TRBD2. CDR3 length: 18 residues. CDR1 is ENHRY, CDR2 SYGVKD, per germline. The ends lost 2 bases at V and 7 bases at J; junction bases unmatched: 16. CDR3 coding DNA: TGTGCCATCAGTGAGGGAATAGGACTAGCGGATACGCGTGGGACCCAGTACTTC. It translates to CAISEGIGLADTRGTQYF.

The rearrangement joins TRBV18 to TRBJ1-6; maybe TRBD1 (6 bases). There are 16 residues in the CDR3. The V end lost 3 bases, the J end lost 5 bases, and 14 bases lay between the germline ends. The germline V gene has CDR1 KGHSH and CDR2 LQKENI. CDR3 in amino acids: CASSPSGGRNNSPLHF. In DNA form, the CDR3 reads TGTGCCAGCTCACCGTCGGGGGGGCGGAATAATTCACCCCTCCACTTT.

This chain uses TRBV28 with TRBJ1-1; D is perhaps TRBD1 (6 bases). Trimming left V 5 bases short and J 9 bases short, with 19 bases between. CDR1 is MDHEN, CDR2 SYDVKM, per germline. The CDR3 is 14 residues long. CDR3 nucleotides: TGTGCCAGCAGTGGGTCACAGGGATCATATAAAGCTTTCTTT. Translating gives CASSGSQGSYKAFF.

The CDR3 here is CASSREGARGTDTQYF. The DNA of the CDR3 is TGCGCCAGCAGCCGGGAGGGGGCGAGGGGCACAGATACGCAGTATTTT. The chain employs TRBV5-1 and TRBJ2-3, with a tentative D call TRBD2 (8 bases). V gave up 4 bases and J gave up 1 base, with 16 bases separating them. From germline, CDR1 is SGHRS and CDR2 YFSETQ. The CDR3 is 16 amino acids.

A few counts support this clone. CDR3 loop: CATRMSRGQETQYF. Here the CDR3 DNA reads TGTGCCACCCGGATGTCTAGGGGACAAGAGACCCAGTACTTC. The genes are TRBV15 and TRBJ2-5; D perhaps matches TRBD1 (5 bases). The germline gives CDR1 LNHNV, CDR2 YYDKDF (reference sequence). Trimming stripped 8 bases from V and 2 bases from J, with 15 bases between. The CDR3 is made up of 14 amino acids.

This clone was detected only once. The chain is built from TRBV6-5 and TRBJ2-2; D gene unclear. Between the trimmed V and J ends, which lost 0 bases and 2 bases, there was a span of 7 bases. Per the germline V gene, CDR1 is MNHEY and CDR2 is SVGAGI. This CDR3 spans 15 amino acids. DNA of the CDR3: TGTGCCAGCAGTTACTCTGGGCTTAACACCGGGGAGCTGTTTTTT. Its translation: CASSYSGLNTGELFF.

The rearrangement uses TRBV5-4 and TRBJ1-6, with 8 bases that match TRBD1. The ends lost 0 bases at V and 8 bases at J; junction bases unmatched: 1. The germline V gene encodes CDR1 SGHNT and CDR2 YYREEE (reference sequence). The CDR3 extends over 14 amino acids. This chain's CDR3 is CASSLADRDSPLHF. The CDR3 bases are TGTGCCAGCAGCTTGGCGGACAGGGATTCACCCCTCCACTTT. Together with reference TRBV5-4 and TRBJ1-6, the CDR3 gives the full variable domain: ETGVTQSPTHLIKTRGQQVTLRCSSQSGHNTVSWYQQALGQGPQFIFQYYREEENGRGNFPPRFSGLQFPNYSSELNVNALELDDSALYLCASSLADRDSPLHFGNGTRLTVT.

The CDR3 coding sequence is TGCGCCAGCAGCCAAGAGGGGGGGAACGAGCAGTACTTC. It yields the protein CASSQEGGNEQYF. V usage is TRBV4-1 and J usage is TRBJ2-7, with TRBD2 matching 7 bases. This CDR3 region has 13 residues. Trimming took 0 bases from V and 5 from J; bases not matched to a gene: 1. CDR1 is MGHRA and CDR2 is YSYEKL in the germline V gene.

In its sample, this clone was seen many times. The V gene is TRBV6-1, the J gene TRBJ1-2; D gene uncertain. Trimming shortened V by 1 base and J by 7 bases, and 7 bases separated the two germline ends. The germline gives CDR1 MNHNS, CDR2 SASEGT. The CDR3 totals 12 residues. This CDR3 reads CASSEGGTGYTF. The CDR3 bases are TGTGCCAGCAGTGAAGGAGGTACTGGCTACACCTTC.

This clone came up a few times. This chain connects TRBV30 to TRBJ1-6; 9 bases agree with TRBD1. CDR3 length equals 14 residues. V shed 3 bases, J shed 7 bases, and the junction held 4 bases outside the gene matches. Germline V gene data show CDR1 as GTSNPN and CDR2 as SVGIG (reference sequence). In DNA, the CDR3 is TGTGCCTGGAGCGCCGGACAGGGGAATTCACCCCTCCACTTT. As protein: CAWSAGQGNSPLHF.

A single count supports this clone. V is TRBV28 and J is TRBJ2-7; 8 bases line up with TRBD1. The CDR3 runs to 17 residues. The V segment lost 4 bases and the J segment 2 bases; nucleotides outside the gene matches: 13. CDR1 and CDR2 from the germline V gene are MDHEN and SYDVKM. CDR3 DNA: TGTGCCAGCAGTTCGCCAGACCGGGACAGGAGCACCTACGAGCAGTACTTC. The encoded protein is CASSSPDRDRSTYEQYF. The full variable domain, with the rest looked up from reference TRBV28 and TRBJ2-7, is DVKVTQSSRYLVKRTGEKVFLECVQDMDHENMFWYRQDPGLGLRLIYFSYDVKMKEKGDIPEGYSVSREKKERFSLILESASTNQTSMYLCASSSPDRDRSTYEQYFGPGTRLTVT.

This rearrangement joins TRBV7-9 to TRBJ2-5; D possibly corresponds to TRBD1 (6 bases). Germline V gives CDR1 SEHNR, CDR2 FQNEAQ (reference sequence). This CDR3 contains 14 residues. Trimming cost V 10 bases and J 1 base, with 16 bases left between them. CDR3 residues: CAILKQGPQETQYF. The CDR3 coding sequence is TGTGCCATCCTGAAACAGGGCCCCCAAGAGACCCAGTACTTC.

The J gene is TRBJ2-5, the V gene TRBV27, with 13 nucleotides matching TRBD2. Germline V gives CDR1 MNHEY, CDR2 SMNVEV (reference sequence). The junction had 8 bases not matched to a gene; V was cut back by 5 bases and J by 5 bases. This CDR3 has 16 amino acids. The CDR3 region has the DNA TGTGCCAGCAGTACCTCACTAGCGGGAGGGCCGGAGACCCAGTACTTC. Protein product: CASSTSLAGGPETQYF.

The V call is TRBV29-1, the J call TRBJ2-5; 7 bases are a match to TRBD1. CDR1 and CDR2 (germline): SQVTM, ANQGSEA. This CDR3 comprises 13 residues. J gave up 2 bases and V 3 bases, and 3 bases lay outside the gene matches. In DNA form, the CDR3 reads TGCAGCGTTGAGGCAGGGGGTCAAGAGACCCAGTACTTC. Protein product: CSVEAGGQETQYF.

The genes are TRBV6-5 and TRBJ1-2, with D perhaps TRBD1 (5 bases). CDR3 size: 14 residues. Trimming cost V 5 bases and J 6 bases, with 16 bases left between them. CDR1 is MNHEY and CDR2 is SVGAGI in the germline V gene. CDR3 nucleotide sequence: TGTGCCAGCAGTCGGGACTCCCGCGGCGATGGCTACACCTTC. Protein: CASSRDSRGDGYTF.

The chain uses TRBV5-1 and TRBJ2-5, with D possibly TRBD2 on 7 matching bases. Germline assignment: CDR1 SGHRS and CDR2 YFSETQ. V was cut by 0 bases and J by 4 bases, with 13 bases left in between. The CDR3 runs 15 residues. This chain's CDR3 is CASSLEGGGLETQYF. The CDR3 DNA reads TGCGCCAGCAGCTTGGAAGGGGGGGGTTTAGAGACCCAGTACTTC. The variable domain in full, with the rest retrieved from reference TRBV5-1 and TRBJ2-5, is KAGVTQTPRYLIKTRGQQVTLSCSPISGHRSVSWYQQTPGQGLQFLFEYFSETQRNKGNFPGRFSGRQFSNSRSEMNVSTLELGDSALYLCASSLEGGGLETQYFGPGTRLLVL.

The chain is built from TRBV7-2 and TRBJ2-2; 7 bases match TRBD1. The CDR3 runs to 13 residues. Germline V gives CDR1 SGHTA, CDR2 FQGNSA. Trimming took 6 bases from V and 6 from J; bases not matched to a gene: 4. The CDR3 nucleotides are TGTGCCAGCAGAAGACAGGGAGCCGGGGAGCTGTTTTTT. It encodes CASRRQGAGELFF.

The chain employs TRBV12-5 and TRBJ2-1, with D possibly TRBD1 on 5 matching bases. V lost 0 bases and J lost 0, with 12 bases in between. The CDR3 loop spans 17 amino acids. Germline values: CDR1 LGHNT, CDR2 FRNRAP. The CDR3 loop reads CASGLVLTGSSYNEQFF. CDR3 nucleotides: TGTGCTAGTGGTTTGGTACTTACAGGAAGCTCCTACAATGAGCAGTTCTTC.

This chain links TRBV12-3 or TRBV12-4 with TRBJ2-1, with D possibly matching TRBD1 (6 bases). V lost 5 bases, J lost 8 bases, and 10 bases lay in between. The CDR3 runs 12 residues. Here the CDR3 reads CASSPRGDEQFF. The CDR3 region has the DNA TGTGCCAGCAGTCCCAGGGGTGATGAGCAGTTCTTC.

CDR3 DNA sequence: TGTGCCAGCAGAAGTCGGGTCTACGAGCAGTACTTC. Its translation: CASRSRVYEQYF. V usage is TRBV28 and J usage is TRBJ2-7; D call uncertain. CDR1 and CDR2 (germline): MDHEN, SYDVKM. This CDR3 has 12 residues. V shed 6 bases and J shed 3 bases, with 9 bases lying between them.

This chain joins TRBV19 and TRBJ2-3, with a tentative D call TRBD1 (6 bases). The CDR3 length is 14 residues. V dropped 5 bases and J dropped 4 bases, with 13 bases sitting between them. From germline, CDR1 is LNHDA and CDR2 SQIVND (reference sequence). CDR3 sequence reads: CASSQTGYPDTQYF. CDR3 DNA: TGTGCCAGTAGTCAAACAGGGTACCCAGATACGCAGTATTTT.

The rearrangement links TRBV7-9 to TRBJ2-3; 11 nucleotides line up with TRBD2. V shed 4 bases and J 1 base; nucleotides not matched to a gene: 7. The CDR3 covers 17 residues. CDR1 and CDR2 (germline): SEHNR, FQNEAQ (reference sequence). In nucleotides, the CDR3 is TGTGCCAGCAGCTCCCTTAGCGGGAGGGCCGGCACAGATACGCAGTATTTT. Protein sequence: CASSSLSGRAGTDTQYF. The entire variable domain, with the rest obtained from reference TRBV7-9 and TRBJ2-3, is as follows: DTGVSQNPRHKITKRGQNVTFRCDPISEHNRLYWYRQTLGQGPEFLTYFQNEAQLEKSRLLSDRFSAERPKGSFSTLEIQRTEQGDSAMYLCASSSLSGRAGTDTQYFGPGTRLTVL.

The chain recombines TRBV11-2 with TRBJ1-1; tentative D call: TRBD1 (5 bases). The CDR3 has 15 amino acids. Germline V CDR1 and CDR2: SGHAT, FQNNGV. With 5 bases removed from V and 3 bases from J, the gap between germline ends came to 16 bases. This CDR3 is CASSRGGGSDTEAFF. In nucleotides, the CDR3 is TGTGCCAGCAGCCGTGGGGGGGGTTCGGACACTGAAGCTTTCTTT.

The chain combines TRBV21-1 with TRBJ2-7; TRBD1, the table's D call, was not compared with the DNA. TRBV21-1 is given as a pseudogene. The CDR3 runs 17 residues. CDR3 sequence reads: CASSKKPQGYLIMEQYF. The CDR3 nucleotides read TGTGCCAGCAGCAAAAAACCACAGGGCTATCTGATAATGGAGCAGTACTTC.

The V and J genes are TRBV6-5 and TRBJ1-5, with TRBD1 as a possible D gene (5 bases). The V gene lost 6 bases and the J gene lost 1 base, with 13 bases spanning the gap. Germline CDR1 and CDR2: MNHEY and SVGAGI. CDR3 size: 15 residues. CDR3: CASRPGKGSNQPQHF. The CDR3 bases are TGTGCCAGCAGGCCAGGGAAGGGGAGCAATCAGCCCCAGCATTTT.